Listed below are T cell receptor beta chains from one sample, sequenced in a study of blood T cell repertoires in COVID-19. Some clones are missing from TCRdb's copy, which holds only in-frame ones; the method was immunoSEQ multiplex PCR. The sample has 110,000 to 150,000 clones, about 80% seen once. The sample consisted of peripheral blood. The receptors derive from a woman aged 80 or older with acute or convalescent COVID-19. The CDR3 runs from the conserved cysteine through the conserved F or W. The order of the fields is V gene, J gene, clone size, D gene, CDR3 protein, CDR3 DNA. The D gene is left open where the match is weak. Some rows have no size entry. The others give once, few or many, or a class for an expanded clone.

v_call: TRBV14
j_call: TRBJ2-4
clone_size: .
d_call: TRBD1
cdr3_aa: CASSPGGQGWNIQYF
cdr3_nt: TGTGCCAGCAGCCCCGGGGGACAGGGTTGGAACATTCAGTACTTC

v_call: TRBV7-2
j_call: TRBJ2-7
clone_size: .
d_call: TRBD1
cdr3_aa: CASSLGTGRQYEQYF
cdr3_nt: TGTGCCAGCAGCTTAGGGACAGGGCGCCAGTACGAGCAGTACTTC

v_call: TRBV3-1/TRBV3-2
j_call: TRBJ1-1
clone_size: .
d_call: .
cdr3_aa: CASSYGRAYTEAFF
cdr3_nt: TGTGCCAGCAGCTACGGCAGGGCCTACACTGAAGCTTTCTTT

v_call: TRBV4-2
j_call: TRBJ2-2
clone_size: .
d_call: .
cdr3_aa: CASSLGFRHRSNTGELFF
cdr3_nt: TGTGCCAGCAGCCTAGGGTTTCGGCACAGGAGTAACACCGGGGAGCTGTTTTTT

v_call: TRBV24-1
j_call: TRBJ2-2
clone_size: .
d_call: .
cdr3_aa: CATSDPGGPGELFF
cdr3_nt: TGTGCCACCAGTGATCCCGGGGGACCCGGGGAGCTGTTTTTT

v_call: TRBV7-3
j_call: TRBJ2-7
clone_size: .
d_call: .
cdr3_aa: CASSSTGAYEQYF
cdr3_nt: TGTGCCAGCAGCTCTACCGGGGCCTACGAGCAGTACTTC

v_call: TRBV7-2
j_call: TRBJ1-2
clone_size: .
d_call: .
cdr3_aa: CASSYNYGYTF
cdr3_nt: TGTGCCAGCAGTTATAACTATGGCTACACCTTC

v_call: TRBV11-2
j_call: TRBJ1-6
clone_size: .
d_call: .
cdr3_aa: CASSSRDRKGRNSPLHF
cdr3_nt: TGTGCCAGCAGCTCGCGAGACAGGAAAGGAAGGAATTCACCCCTCCACTTT

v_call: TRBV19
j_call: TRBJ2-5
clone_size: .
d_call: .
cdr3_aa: CASSPRGFWGRQETQYF
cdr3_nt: TGTGCCAGTAGTCCCCGGGGTTTCTGGGGTAGGCAAGAGACCCAGTACTTC

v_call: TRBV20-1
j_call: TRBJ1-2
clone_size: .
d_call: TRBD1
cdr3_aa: CSASSILRTGRDYGYTF
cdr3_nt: TGCAGTGCTAGTTCGATACTGAGGACAGGGCGGGACTATGGCTACACCTTC

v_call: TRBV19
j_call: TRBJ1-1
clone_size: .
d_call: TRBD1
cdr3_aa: CASSIRTGAQEAFF
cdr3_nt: TGTGCCAGTAGTATCCGGACAGGTGCCCAGGAAGCTTTCTTT

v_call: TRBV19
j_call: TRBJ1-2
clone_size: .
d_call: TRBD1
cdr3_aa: CASSRDRAYGYTF
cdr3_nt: TGTGCCAGTAGCAGGGACAGGGCATATGGCTACACCTTC

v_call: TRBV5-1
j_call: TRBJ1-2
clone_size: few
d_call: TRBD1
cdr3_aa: CASSLAPWDSVYGYTF
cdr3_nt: TGCGCCAGCAGCTTAGCCCCCTGGGACAGCGTCTATGGCTACACCTTC

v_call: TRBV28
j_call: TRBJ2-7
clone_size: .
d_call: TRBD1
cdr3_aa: CASSPPGTGWRGEQYF
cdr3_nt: TGTGCCAGCAGCCCCCCGGGGACAGGGTGGCGGGGCGAGCAGTACTTC

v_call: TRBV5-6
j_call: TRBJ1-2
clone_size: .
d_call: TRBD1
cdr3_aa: CASSFYDRDYGYTF
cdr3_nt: TGTGCCAGCAGCTTTTACGACAGGGACTATGGCTACACCTTC

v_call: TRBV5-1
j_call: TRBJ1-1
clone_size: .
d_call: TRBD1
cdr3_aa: CASSSLTGSNTEAFF
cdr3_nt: TGCGCCAGCAGCTCCTTGACAGGGTCGAACACTGAAGCTTTCTTT

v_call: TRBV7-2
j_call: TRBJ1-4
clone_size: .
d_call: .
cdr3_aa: CASSLSYNEKLFF
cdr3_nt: TGTGCCAGCAGCTTGAGCTATAATGAAAAACTGTTTTTT

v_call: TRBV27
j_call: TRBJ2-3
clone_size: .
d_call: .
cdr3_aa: CASSLGSTDTQYF
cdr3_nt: TGTGCCAGCAGCCTAGGTAGCACAGATACGCAGTATTTT

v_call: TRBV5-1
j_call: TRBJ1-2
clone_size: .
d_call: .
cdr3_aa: CASSLEAGTYGYTF
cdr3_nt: TGCGCCAGCAGCTTGGAAGCGGGAACCTATGGCTACACCTTC

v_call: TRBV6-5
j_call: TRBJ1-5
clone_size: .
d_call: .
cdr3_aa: CASSPIVSGEQPQHF
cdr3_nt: TGTGCCAGCAGCCCCATAGTATCAGGGGAACAGCCCCAGCATTTT

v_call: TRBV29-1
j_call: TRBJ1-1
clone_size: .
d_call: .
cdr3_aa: CSVLTGNTEAFF
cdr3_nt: TGCAGCGTCCTGACAGGGAACACTGAAGCTTTCTTT

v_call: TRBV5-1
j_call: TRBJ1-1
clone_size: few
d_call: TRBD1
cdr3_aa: CASHHGQAYSNTEAFF
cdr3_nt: TGCGCCAGCCACCATGGACAGGCGTACTCGAACACTGAAGCTTTCTTT

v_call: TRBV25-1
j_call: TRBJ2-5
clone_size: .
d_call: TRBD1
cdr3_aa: CASTKTASSRGETQYF
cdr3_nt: TGTGCCAGTACAAAGACAGCGTCCAGCAGGGGGGAGACCCAGTACTTC

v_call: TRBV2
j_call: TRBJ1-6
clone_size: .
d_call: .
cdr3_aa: CASSETSSYNSPLHF
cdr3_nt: TGTGCCAGCAGTGAAACCAGCTCCTATAATTCACCCCTCCACTTT